The next 22 T cell receptor beta chains were all read from a single sample in a study of T cell responses to AZD1222 COVID-19 vaccine. This table comes from immunoSEQ multiplex PCR, and its TCRdb copy is limited to in-frame clones, with some not included. This table has over 85,000 clones, 87% appearing once. Material: peripheral blood, obtained on day 0 of AZD1222 vaccination. The receptors originated from an adult in good health.

The rearrangement uses TRBV7-2 and TRBJ1-2; a possible D gene is TRBD1 (6 bases). This CDR3 is 14 amino acids long. V was pared by 4 bases and J by 7 bases, with 16 bases between. CDR1 SGHTA and CDR2 FQGNSA come from the germline V gene. Here the CDR3 DNA reads TGTGCCAGCAGCTCCGGGCAACAGGGCCCTGGCTACACCTTC. It translates to CASSSGQQGPGYTF. Drawing the rest from reference TRBV7-2 and TRBJ1-2, the complete variable domain is GAGVSQSPSNKVTEKGKDVELRCDPISGHTALYWYRQSLGQGLEFLIYFQGNSAPDKSGLPSDRFSAERTGGSVSTLTIQRTQQEDSAVYLCASSSGQQGPGYTFGSGTRLTVV.

The V and J genes are TRBV15 and TRBJ2-1; a possible D gene is TRBD2 (6 bases). V was clipped by 0 bases and J by 7 bases, with 16 bases between them. Germline CDR1 and CDR2: LNHNV and YYDKDF (reference sequence). This CDR3 has 16 amino acids. DNA for the CDR3: TGTGCCACCAGCAGAGATGGGGCGACTAGAAGAAATGAGCAGTTCTTC. As protein: CATSRDGATRRNEQFF.

This clone was found once. The chain links TRBV9 to TRBJ2-3, with a tentative D call TRBD2 (6 bases). The CDR3 runs 17 residues. V was cut by 3 bases and J by 2 bases, with 19 bases left in between. Germline V gives CDR1 SGDLS, CDR2 YYNGEE. The CDR3 DNA follows: TGTGCCAGCAGCGCTGCCCGGGACCTAGCGTACACAGATACGCAGTATTTT. This gives the protein CASSAARDLAYTDTQYF.

The rearrangement links TRBV4-3 to TRBJ2-5; TRBD1 aligns across 7 bases. This CDR3 region has 15 residues. The V and J ends lost 4 bases and 1 base, in that order; junction bases with no gene match: 6. The germline gives CDR1 LGHNA, CDR2 YSLEER. DNA of the CDR3: TGCGCCAGCAGCCCAAGACAGGGTACCCAAGAGACCCAGTACTTC. It specifies CASSPRQGTQETQYF.

This chain uses TRBV19 with TRBJ2-2, with 7 bases lining up with TRBD1. V gave up 10 bases and J gave up 1 base; unmatched junction bases: 6. CDR3 size: 14 residues. Germline V gene lookup returns CDR1 LNHDA and CDR2 SQIVND (reference sequence). In DNA form, the CDR3 reads TGTGCCACCTCCGGGACAGTGAACACCGGGGAGCTGTTTTTT. It is translated as CATSGTVNTGELFF.

The chain couples TRBV19 to TRBJ1-2, with TRBD1 matching 7 bases. There are 15 residues in the CDR3. CDR1 is LNHDA, CDR2 SQIVND, per germline (reference sequence). V was pared by 4 bases and J by 1 base, with 6 bases of the junction left unmatched. The CDR3 is CASSTQGEVNYGYTF. Written as DNA, the CDR3 is TGTGCCAGTAGTACCCAGGGGGAAGTTAACTATGGCTACACCTTC.

The chain recombines TRBV5-4 with TRBJ1-1; D uncertain. CDR3 length: 13 amino acids. The V end was cut by 3 bases, the J end by 0 bases, with 6 bases between. From germline, CDR1 is SGHNT and CDR2 YYREEE (reference sequence). Here the CDR3 reads CASSSNLNTEAFF. CDR3 sequence (DNA): TGTGCCAGCAGCTCCAACTTGAACACTGAAGCTTTCTTT.

The chain carries TRBV28 and TRBJ1-5; D gene uncertain. The CDR3 is 17 residues long. The germline V and J ends were trimmed by 5 bases and 6 bases, with 23 bases remaining between them. Germline CDR1 reads MDHEN; CDR2 reads SYDVKM. The CDR3 loop is CASSPYREGAMVQPQHF. The CDR3 coding sequence is TGTGCCAGCAGTCCCTACCGGGAGGGCGCGATGGTTCAGCCCCAGCATTTT. The variable domain in full, with the rest retrieved from reference TRBV28 and TRBJ1-5, is DVKVTQSSRYLVKRTGEKVFLECVQDMDHENMFWYRQDPGLGLRLIYFSYDVKMKEKGDIPEGYSVSREKKERFSLILESASTNQTSMYLCASSPYREGAMVQPQHFGDGTRLSIL.

The chain combines TRBV5-4 with TRBJ2-7, with a possible D match to TRBD2 (5 bases). V was cut by 4 bases and J by 2 bases, with 13 bases left in between. This CDR3 has 14 residues. CDR1 SGHNT and CDR2 YYREEE come from the germline V gene (reference sequence). CDR3 sequence: CASSAIGVPYEQYF. CDR3 DNA: TGTGCCAGCAGCGCGATCGGGGTTCCCTACGAGCAGTACTTC.

Points on this clone: Distinct nucleotide sequences in the sample also encode this CDR3. The chain joins TRBV4-1 to TRBJ2-7; TRBD1 aligns across 9 bases. The germline V gene has CDR1 MGHRA and CDR2 YSYEKL. J gave up 4 bases and V 2 bases, and 6 bases lay outside the gene matches. The CDR3 contains 15 residues. The DNA of the CDR3 is TGCGCCAGCAGCCAACCCGGACAGGGGAAGTACGAGCAGTACTTC. It encodes CASSQPGQGKYEQYF.

The genes are TRBV19 and TRBJ2-3, with D uncertain. Trimming pared 5 bases from V and 10 bases from J, leaving 16 bases between. CDR1 LNHDA and CDR2 SQIVND come from the germline V gene (reference sequence). This CDR3 region has 13 residues. DNA of the CDR3: TGTGCCAGTAGTCCCGCTAAGAGTCTCGCGCAGTATTTT. This encodes CASSPAKSLAQYF. The complete variable domain, with remaining parts taken from reference TRBV19 and TRBJ2-3, reads DGGITQSPKYLFRKEGQNVTLSCEQNLNHDAMYWYRQDPGQGLRLIYYSQIVNDFQKGDIAEGYSVSREKKESFPLTVTSAQKNPTAFYLCASSPAKSLAQYFGPGTRLTVL.

The chain links TRBV5-8 to TRBJ1-4; 7 bases agree with TRBD1. The germline V gene has CDR1 SGHTS and CDR2 YDEGEE. This CDR3 spans 15 amino acids. Unmatched junction bases numbered 6, after V lost 0 bases and J lost 7 bases. The CDR3: CASSLARDSPEKLFF. DNA of the CDR3: TGTGCCAGCAGCTTGGCCAGGGACAGCCCTGAAAAACTGTTTTTT.

The rearrangement links TRBV21-1 to TRBJ2-1; no check of the table's D call, TRBD2, against the DNA was made. TRBV21-1 is a listed pseudogene. The length of the CDR3 is 19 residues. For the CDR3, the DNA is TGTGCCAGCAGCAAAGAGGTCGTCCTAGCGGGACCTCTCCACAATGAGCAGTTCTTC. Its translation: CASSKEVVLAGPLHNEQFF.

CDR3 region: CATSDGEKGTGYQPQHF. In DNA form, the CDR3 reads TGTGCCACCAGTGATGGGGAAAAAGGGACAGGTTATCAGCCCCAGCATTTT. This chain links TRBV24-1 with TRBJ1-5, with 8 bases fitting TRBD1. Germline CDR1 is KGHDR and CDR2 is SFDVKD. Germline trimming cut 3 bases from V and 5 bases from J; bases unmatched to any gene: 11. The CDR3 is 17 amino acids.

The V gene is TRBV19, the J gene TRBJ2-5; D is perhaps TRBD1 (5 bases). The CDR3 loop spans 15 amino acids. V lost 2 bases and J 1 base, leaving 11 bases between the germline ends. Germline lookup yields CDR1 LNHDA and CDR2 SQIVND (reference sequence). Here the CDR3 DNA reads TGTGCCAGTAGTATACAGGGCATGATCCAAGAGACCCAGTACTTC. The encoded protein is CASSIQGMIQETQYF.

The V and J genes are TRBV19 and TRBJ1-1, with unresolved D. The CDR3 spans 11 residues. CDR1 is LNHDA, CDR2 SQIVND, per germline (reference sequence). Trimming stripped 7 bases from V and 6 bases from J, with 9 bases between. In nucleotides, the CDR3 is TGTGCCAGTAACGGACCAGCTGAAGCTTTCTTT. It is translated as CASNGPAEAFF. The complete variable domain, with remaining parts taken from reference TRBV19 and TRBJ1-1, reads DGGITQSPKYLFRKEGQNVTLSCEQNLNHDAMYWYRQDPGQGLRLIYYSQIVNDFQKGDIAEGYSVSREKKESFPLTVTSAQKNPTAFYLCASNGPAEAFFGQGTRLTVV.

This chain connects TRBV7-3 to TRBJ2-1, with TRBD2 matching 10 bases. From germline, CDR1 is SGHTA and CDR2 FQGTGA. The CDR3 covers 16 residues. V was clipped by 6 bases and J by 2 bases; unmatched bases: 7. CDR3 sequence: CASSPGLAETYNEQFF. CDR3 bases: TGTGCCAGCAGTCCCGGACTAGCGGAGACCTACAATGAGCAGTTCTTC.

V gene TRBV10-2 combines with J gene TRBJ1-6; D not certain. The CDR3 consists of 15 residues. From germline, CDR1 is WSHSY and CDR2 SAAADI. Deletions cut 4 bases from V and 0 bases from J, with 7 bases between. CDR3 DNA: TGCGCCAGCAGTGTTGTGAGCTCCTATAATTCACCCCTCCACTTT. Translation: CASSVVSSYNSPLHF.

The chain links TRBV5-4 to TRBJ2-7, with D possibly TRBD1 on 6 matching bases. CDR3 size: 14 residues. Germline lookup yields CDR1 SGHNT and CDR2 YYREEE (reference sequence). Trimming left V 1 base short and J 2 bases short, with 10 bases between. CDR3 sequence reads: CASSLRGTTYEQYF. CDR3 DNA sequence: TGTGCCAGCAGCTTGAGGGGGACAACCTACGAGCAGTACTTC.

The V and J genes are TRBV6-1 and TRBJ2-1, with 7 bases lining up with TRBD2. V gave up 3 bases and J gave up 3 bases; unmatched junction bases: 5. Germline V gene data show CDR1 as MNHNS and CDR2 as SASEGT. The CDR3 sequence is 15 residues long. This CDR3 reads CASSERGEGYNEQFF. The DNA for the CDR3 is TGTGCCAGCAGTGAGCGTGGGGAGGGCTACAATGAGCAGTTCTTC.

This clone was seen a handful of times. This sequence joins TRBV2 and TRBJ2-3, with a weak D call TRBD1 (6 bases). The CDR3 covers 14 residues. Germline CDR1 reads SNHLY; CDR2 reads FYNNEI. The V gene lost 7 bases and the J gene lost 2 bases, with 13 bases spanning the gap. CDR3 loop: CASKGDTLTDTQYF. The CDR3 region has the DNA TGTGCCAGCAAGGGGGACACCCTCACAGATACGCAGTATTTT.

The chain joins TRBV12-3 or TRBV12-4 to TRBJ2-1; 7 bases map to TRBD1. The trim removed 5 bases at V and 7 bases at J, leaving 5 bases unmatched. The CDR3 runs 13 residues. The CDR3 protein is CASSPGTANEQFF. The CDR3 DNA reads TGTGCCAGCAGTCCCGGGACAGCGAATGAGCAGTTCTTC.